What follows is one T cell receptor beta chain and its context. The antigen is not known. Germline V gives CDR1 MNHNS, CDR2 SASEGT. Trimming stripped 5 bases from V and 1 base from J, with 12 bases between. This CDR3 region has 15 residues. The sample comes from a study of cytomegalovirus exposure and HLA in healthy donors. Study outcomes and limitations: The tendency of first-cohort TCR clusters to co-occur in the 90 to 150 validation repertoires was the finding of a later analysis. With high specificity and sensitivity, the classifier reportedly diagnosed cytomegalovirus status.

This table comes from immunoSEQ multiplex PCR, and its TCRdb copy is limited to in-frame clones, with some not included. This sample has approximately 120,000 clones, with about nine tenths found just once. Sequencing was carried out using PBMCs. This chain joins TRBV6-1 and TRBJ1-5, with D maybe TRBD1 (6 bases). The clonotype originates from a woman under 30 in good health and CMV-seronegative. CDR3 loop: CASSSGTQSNQPQHF. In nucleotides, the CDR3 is TGTGCCAGCAGTTCCGGGACACAAAGCAATCAGCCCCAGCATTTT.